A single sample gave rise to the 23 T cell receptor beta chains below, sequenced in a study of beta chain features in type 1 diabetes. The whole isolated RNA underwent reverse transcription, so sequencing captured expressed TCRB transcripts. Produced via immunoSEQ multiplex PCR; TCRdb's table is partial and in-frame only. The data show 450,000 to 600,000 clones, approximately 30% seen once. The material sequenced was naive CD4+ T cells from blood. The receptors come from a young man in good health.

Only a few counts were recorded for this clone. The chain links TRBV29-1 to TRBJ1-2, with D unclear. This CDR3 has 11 residues. The germline V gene has CDR1 SQVTM and CDR2 ANQGSEA. V lost 4 bases to trimming and J lost 6 bases, with 9 bases between them. CDR3 sequence: CSVGPSDGYTF. The CDR3 DNA reads as TGCAGCGTTGGGCCCTCCGATGGCTACACCTTC.

The V and J genes are TRBV2 and TRBJ1-2; 8 bases line up with TRBD1. V lost 4 bases, J lost 0 bases, and 1 base stayed unmatched. This CDR3 contains 14 residues. Germline assignment: CDR1 SNHLY and CDR2 FYNNEI. The CDR3 coding sequence is TGTGCCAGCAGTGGGACAGGGACTAACTATGGCTACACCTTC. Translated: CASSGTGTNYGYTF. The full variable domain, in which reference TRBV2 and TRBJ1-2 provide the parts outside the CDR3, is EPEVTQTPSHQVTQMGQEVILRCVPISNHLYFYWYRQILGQKVEFLVSFYNNEISEKSEIFDDQFSVERPDGSNFTLKIRSTKLEDSAMYFCASSGTGTNYGYTFGSGTRLTVV.

This sequence joins TRBV5-1 and TRBJ2-7; D unresolved. Germline CDR1 SGHRS, CDR2 YFSETQ. The CDR3 is 11 amino acids. The V end was cut by 4 bases, the J end by 2 bases, with 4 bases between. CDR3 residues: CASSGAYEQYF. The CDR3 DNA is TGCGCCAGCAGCGGGGCCTACGAGCAGTACTTC.

The rearrangement uses TRBV5-1 and TRBJ2-7; 9 nucleotides align to TRBD1. The CDR3 sequence is 14 residues long. Germline V gene sequence: CDR1 SGHRS, CDR2 YFSETQ. The V segment lost 5 bases and the J segment 5 bases; nucleotides outside the gene matches: 8. Written as DNA, the CDR3 is TGCGCCAGCAGATCGGACAGGGGAGAGCACGAGCAGTACTTC. This codes for CASRSDRGEHEQYF. Full variable domain (remainder filled in from reference TRBV5-1 and TRBJ2-7): KAGVTQTPRYLIKTRGQQVTLSCSPISGHRSVSWYQQTPGQGLQFLFEYFSETQRNKGNFPGRFSGRQFSNSRSEMNVSTLELGDSALYLCASRSDRGEHEQYFGPGTRLTVT.

Here the CDR3 DNA reads TGCGCCAGCAGCTACGAAGGACGGAGTAGCGAAGCTTTCTTT. Its protein is CASSYEGRSSEAFF. The gene calls are TRBV5-1 and TRBJ1-1, with D unresolved. CDR3 length equals 14 residues. V dropped 3 bases and J dropped 8 bases, with 17 bases sitting between them. Germline CDR1 is SGHRS and CDR2 is YFSETQ.

The chain employs TRBV9 and TRBJ2-3; 10 bases line up with TRBD2. With V trimmed by 6 bases and J by 1 base, 2 bases remained unmatched. Germline V gene data show CDR1 as SGDLS and CDR2 as YYNGEE. CDR3 size: 14 residues. CDR3 protein: CASNLAGGTDTQYF. In nucleotides, the CDR3 is TGTGCCAGCAACCTAGCGGGGGGCACAGATACGCAGTATTTT.

This chain connects TRBV4-3 to TRBJ1-1, with D unresolved. CDR1 is LGHNA, CDR2 YSLEER, per germline. Deletions cut 0 bases from V and 0 bases from J, with 8 bases between. There are 15 residues in the CDR3. CDR3 nucleotides: TGCGCCAGCAGCCAAGAGGTGGCCATGAACACTGAAGCTTTCTTT. This gives the protein CASSQEVAMNTEAFF.

This clone was counted only a few times. V usage is TRBV2 and J usage is TRBJ2-6, with 11 bases fitting TRBD1. Unmatched junction bases numbered 2, after V lost 4 bases and J lost 3 bases. CDR1 SNHLY and CDR2 FYNNEI come from the germline V gene. The CDR3 sequence is 16 residues long. The CDR3, as DNA: TGTGCCAGCAGTGGGACAGGGGGCGGTGGGGCCAACGTCCTGACTTTC. Translated, it gives CASSGTGGGGANVLTF.

The CDR3 sequence is CASTRAGAYNEQFF. CDR3 DNA sequence: TGTGCCTCCACCCGGGCAGGGGCCTACAATGAGCAGTTCTTC. The chain is built from TRBV30 and TRBJ2-1; D may be TRBD1 (6 bases). Germline-derived CDR1 and CDR2 are GTSNPN and SVGIG (reference sequence). Trimming removed 7 bases from V and 2 bases from J, with 15 bases in between. This CDR3 is 14 amino acids long.

The table lists this clone with a few counts. This chain joins TRBV10-3 and TRBJ2-1; 7 bases match TRBD2. The CDR3 consists of 15 residues. V shed 1 base and J 7 bases; nucleotides not matched to a gene: 7. Germline values: CDR1 ENHRY, CDR2 SYGVKD. DNA of the CDR3: TGTGCCATCAGTGAGTTAGGGACGGGAGGTAATGAGCAGTTCTTC. As protein: CAISELGTGGNEQFF.

The genes are TRBV5-1 and TRBJ2-5, with TRBD1 matching 7 bases. With 4 bases clipped from V and 5 bases from J, the junction kept 8 bases outside the gene matches. This CDR3 has 14 residues. Germline CDR1 reads SGHRS; CDR2 reads YFSETQ. The CDR3 coding sequence is TGCGCCAGCAGCCCTTACAGGGGAGTCGAGACCCAGTACTTC. Protein: CASSPYRGVETQYF. The whole variable domain, filled in from reference TRBV5-1 and TRBJ2-5, reads KAGVTQTPRYLIKTRGQQVTLSCSPISGHRSVSWYQQTPGQGLQFLFEYFSETQRNKGNFPGRFSGRQFSNSRSEMNVSTLELGDSALYLCASSPYRGVETQYFGPGTRLLVL.

This rearrangement joins TRBV28 to TRBJ2-1, with 7 positions matching TRBD2. The CDR3 sequence is 15 residues long. J lost 0 bases, V lost 6 bases, and 5 bases had no gene match. In germline, CDR1 is MDHEN, CDR2 SYDVKM. This chain's CDR3 is CASRRLAVSYNEQFF. CDR3 bases: TGTGCCAGCAGGCGTCTAGCGGTCTCCTACAATGAGCAGTTCTTC.

This clone was recorded only once. The V gene is TRBV18, the J gene TRBJ2-5; D not resolved. Trimming shortened V by 3 bases and J by 4 bases, and 6 bases separated the two germline ends. Looked up from germline, CDR1 is KGHSH and CDR2 is LQKENI. The CDR3 covers 12 residues. CDR3 sequence (DNA): TGTGCCAGCTCACCTTCTCGAGAGACCCAGTACTTC. This translates into CASSPSRETQYF. Full variable domain (missing parts from reference TRBV18 and TRBJ2-5): NAGVMQNPRHLVRRRGQEARLRCSPMKGHSHVYWYRQLPEEGLKFMVYLQKENIIDESGMPKERFSAEFPKEGPSILRIQQVVRGDSAAYFCASSPSRETQYFGPGTRLLVL.

This clone appeared a few times. This chain joins TRBV27 and TRBJ2-6; perhaps TRBD1 as D (6 bases). The CDR3 is 16 residues long. Trimming cost V 3 bases and J 3 bases, with 12 bases left between them. Germline V gene lookup returns CDR1 MNHEY and CDR2 SMNVEV (reference sequence). The CDR3 DNA follows: TGTGCCAGCAGTTTTTGGCAGGGGAATGGGGCCAACGTCCTGACTTTC. Encoded protein: CASSFWQGNGANVLTF.

The chain carries TRBV7-2 and TRBJ1-1, with TRBD1 matching 7 bases. Looked up from germline, CDR1 is SGHTA and CDR2 is FQGNSA. This CDR3 has 13 amino acids. The J segment lost 5 bases and the V segment lost 3 bases, leaving 3 bases of the junction unmatched. CDR3 residues: CASSLTGITEAFF. The CDR3 nucleotides read TGTGCCAGCAGCTTGACAGGGATTACTGAAGCTTTCTTT.

The chain uses TRBV6-5 and TRBJ1-1; 8 positions match TRBD1. The CDR3 extends over 14 amino acids. J was trimmed by 2 bases and V by 7 bases; bases with no gene match: 6. Germline assignment: CDR1 MNHEY and CDR2 SVGAGI. The CDR3 coding sequence is TGTGCCAGCAAAGGGGACAGGCTTAACACTGAAGCTTTCTTT. It yields the protein CASKGDRLNTEAFF.

This clone appeared a few times. The V and J genes are TRBV2 and TRBJ1-1; D possibly corresponds to TRBD1 (5 bases). The CDR3 has 15 residues. V lost 5 bases and J 1 base, leaving 14 bases between the germline ends. Per the germline V gene, CDR1 is SNHLY and CDR2 is FYNNEI. Here the CDR3 reads CASSTRDSGNTEAFF. The CDR3 bases are TGTGCCAGCAGTACCCGGGACTCAGGGAACACTGAAGCTTTCTTT.

V gene TRBV29-1 combines with J gene TRBJ2-7, with 9 bases lining up with TRBD1. Germline V gene sequence: CDR1 SQVTM, CDR2 ANQGSEA. The CDR3 spans 13 residues. The V segment lost 6 bases and the J segment 4 bases; nucleotides outside the gene matches: 7. The CDR3, as DNA: TGCAGCGTCCCGGGACAGGGATTTTACGAGCAGTACTTC. Translating it yields CSVPGQGFYEQYF.

This clone was seen a few times. The chain joins TRBV7-9 to TRBJ2-1; the D call may be TRBD1 or TRBD2 (5 bases each). The CDR3 length is 13 residues. Per germline, CDR1 SEHNR and CDR2 FQNEAQ (reference sequence). V was pared by 3 bases and J by 6 bases, with 9 bases between. CDR3 nucleotide sequence: TGTGCCAGCAGCTTGGACGGGACCAATGAGCAGTTCTTC. Translated, it gives CASSLDGTNEQFF.

The genes are TRBV7-9 and TRBJ1-1, with D possibly matching TRBD1 (6 bases). V was trimmed by 5 bases and J by 1 base, leaving 11 bases between them. Germline V CDR1 and CDR2: SEHNR, FQNEAQ (reference sequence). This CDR3 has 14 residues. The CDR3 nucleotides read TGTGCCAGCAGCCGCCGGGACAAGAACACTGAAGCTTTCTTT. It codes for CASSRRDKNTEAFF.

This clone was counted a few times. The chain uses TRBV2 and TRBJ1-2; D possibly corresponds to TRBD1 (5 bases). Germline lookup yields CDR1 SNHLY and CDR2 FYNNEI. This CDR3 has 13 residues. Between the trimmed V and J ends, which lost 3 bases and 8 bases, there was a span of 13 bases. CDR3 loop: CASSEAGWSGYTF. CDR3 DNA: TGTGCCAGCAGTGAGGCAGGGTGGAGCGGCTACACCTTC.

This clone came up a few times. V and J are TRBV5-1 and TRBJ1-1, with D unclear. The length of the CDR3 is 14 residues. Germline V gene sequence: CDR1 SGHRS, CDR2 YFSETQ. The germline V and J ends were trimmed by 0 bases and 0 bases, with 6 bases remaining between them. This chain's CDR3 is CASSLDGLNTEAFF. The CDR3 DNA reads as TGCGCCAGCAGCTTGGACGGGTTGAACACTGAAGCTTTCTTT.

The chain is built from TRBV7-2 and TRBJ2-7, with D perhaps TRBD2 (5 bases). This CDR3 has 15 residues. The V end lost 8 bases, the J end lost 1 base, and 18 bases lay between the germline ends. The germline CDR1 and CDR2 sequences are SGHTA and FQGNSA. CDR3 region: CASGSRATGSYEQYF. CDR3 coding DNA: TGTGCCAGCGGAAGCCGGGCTACGGGATCCTACGAGCAGTACTTC. Drawing the rest from reference TRBV7-2 and TRBJ2-7, the complete variable domain is GAGVSQSPSNKVTEKGKDVELRCDPISGHTALYWYRQSLGQGLEFLIYFQGNSAPDKSGLPSDRFSAERTGGSVSTLTIQRTQQEDSAVYLCASGSRATGSYEQYFGPGTRLTVT.